This is a list of T cell receptor beta chains from one sample in a study of early T cells in non-severe SARS-CoV-2 infection. MiXCR, run by TCRdb on the 5' RACE reads, gives a single entry per CDR3 protein. The table includes over 35,000 distinct CDR3 sequences, approximately 10% detected once. What was sequenced was whole blood. The receptor source for this set is an adult who was a healthcare worker with PCR-confirmed SARS-CoV-2 infection or an uninfected control (not recorded which). The CDR3 runs from the conserved cysteine through the conserved F or W. Fields, in order: D gene, J gene, clone size, V gene, CDR3 protein, CDR3 DNA. The D gene is left open where the match is weak. The size of a clone is reported for some rows only, either as once, few or many, or as a class for expanded clones.

TRBD1	TRBJ1-4	few	TRBV7-6	CASSPGTGRGELFF	TGTGCCAGCAGCCCCGGGACAGGGCGTGGAGAACTGTTTTTT
TRBD1	TRBJ2-3	many	TRBV13	CASSPWTGGTQYF	TGTGCCAGCAGCCCCTGGACAGGGGGAACGCAGTATTTT
NA	TRBJ1-2	NA	TRBV29-1	CSVGPANYGYTF	TGCAGCGTCGGTCCAGCTAACTATGGCTACACCTTC
TRBD2	TRBJ2-3	few	TRBV7-2	CASSLGLAGRFTDTQYF	TGTGCCAGCAGCTTAGGGCTAGCGGGCCGGTTCACAGATACGCAGTATTTT
NA	TRBJ1-2	NA	TRBV12-3/TRBV12-4	CASGRQDVNYGYTF	TGTGCCAGCGGAAGGCAGGACGTTAACTATGGCTACACCTTC
NA	TRBJ2-5	NA	TRBV5-1	CASSFDQETQYF	TGCGCCAGCAGCTTCGACCAAGAGACCCAGTACTTC
NA	TRBJ2-3	NA	TRBV13	CASSDRRGGELRTQYF	TGTGCCAGCAGCGACCGGCGAGGGGGGGAGTTAAGGACGCAGTATTTT
NA	TRBJ1-2	medium-sized	TRBV18	CASSRMGDTLPYGYTF	TGTGCCAGCTCACGGATGGGGGATACTCTCCCCTATGGCTACACCTTC
NA	TRBJ1-3	many	TRBV7-2	CASSQEGGIGNTIYF	TGTGCCAGCAGCCAGGAGGGAGGGATTGGAAACACCATATATTTT
NA	TRBJ2-3	many	TRBV5-4	CASSLGAGTDTQYF	TGTGCCAGCAGCTTGGGTGCAGGCACAGATACGCAGTATTTT
NA	TRBJ2-7	NA	TRBV7-2	CASSLAAVSYEQYF	TGTGCCAGCAGCCTCGCTGCGGTTTCCTACGAGCAGTACTTC
NA	TRBJ2-7	NA	TRBV7-9	CASSPEGTYNEQYF	TGTGCCAGCAGCCCCGAAGGGACCTACAATGAGCAGTACTTC
NA	TRBJ2-3	few	TRBV29-1	CSVAIGVTDTQYF	TGCAGCGTTGCCATAGGGGTCACAGATACGCAGTATTTT
TRBD1	TRBJ2-2	few	TRBV25-1	CASSARGTGLTGELFF	TGTGCCAGCAGTGCCAGGGGGACAGGGCTCACCGGGGAGCTGTTTTTT
NA	TRBJ2-7	many	TRBV6-6	CASSYSTGSGFEQYF	TGTGCCAGCAGTTACTCGACAGGATCAGGTTTCGAGCAGTACTTC
TRBD1	TRBJ1-2	many	TRBV12-3/TRBV12-4	CASTGDRVGYTF	TGTGCCAGCACCGGCGACAGGGTTGGCTACACCTTC
NA	TRBJ2-4	many	TRBV5-1	CASSPGSWPGNQNIQYF	TGCGCCAGCAGCCCGGGATCGTGGCCGGGTAATCAAAACATTCAGTACTTC
NA	TRBJ1-6	NA	TRBV20-1	CSARVGGRPGSALHF	TGCAGTGCTAGAGTGGGTGGCAGGCCGGGGTCAGCCCTCCACTTT
NA	TRBJ2-4	few	TRBV7-3	CASSLDSRNIQYF	TGTGCCAGCAGCTTAGACAGTAGAAACATTCAGTACTTC
NA	TRBJ1-5	NA	TRBV28	CASSLWANNQPQHF	TGTGCCAGCAGTCTATGGGCGAATAATCAGCCCCAGCATTTT
NA	TRBJ1-2	many	TRBV7-2	CASSLRGEYGYTF	TGTGCCAGCAGCTTACGCGGAGAGTATGGCTACACCTTC
NA	TRBJ2-7	NA	TRBV2	CASSERWGQYF	TGTGCCAGCAGTGAACGCTGGGGACAGTACTTC
NA	TRBJ2-7	many	TRBV5-6	CASSLRQGREQYF	TGTGCCAGCAGCTTGAGGCAGGGTAGGGAGCAGTACTTC
NA	TRBJ2-6	NA	TRBV24-1	CATSDSRSGTNVLTF	TGTGCCACCAGTGATTCTCGCTCTGGGACCAACGTCCTGACTTTC
NA	TRBJ1-4	few	TRBV9	CASSVGRPPEKLFF	TGTGCCAGCAGCGTAGGCAGGCCCCCTGAAAAACTGTTTTTT
TRBD1	TRBJ2-1	few	TRBV5-4	CASSLDRGQNEQFF	TGTGCCAGCAGCTTGGACAGGGGGCAGAATGAGCAGTTCTTC
NA	TRBJ2-6	many	TRBV6-5	CASCIRREPGANVLTF	TGTGCCAGCTGTATTAGGCGTGAGCCTGGGGCCAACGTCCTGACTTTC
NA	TRBJ2-2	NA	TRBV5-1	CASSLFIGELFF	TGCGCCAGCAGCTTATTTATCGGGGAGCTGTTTTTT
NA	TRBJ2-1	many	TRBV11-2	CASSLDLGSSYNEQFF	TGTGCCAGCAGCTTAGATCTGGGAAGCTCCTACAATGAGCAGTTCTTC
TRBD1	TRBJ1-1	many	TRBV7-9	CASSLDRTGKTEAFF	TGTGCCAGCAGCTTAGACCGGACAGGAAAAACTGAAGCTTTCTTT
NA	TRBJ1-4	many	TRBV4-3	CASSPYHGKANEKLFF	TGCGCCAGCAGCCCCTACCACGGAAAGGCTAATGAAAAACTGTTTTTT
TRBD1	TRBJ1-3	many	TRBV7-2	CASSSTIGGQATIYF	TGTGCCAGCAGCTCCACTATTGGAGGACAGGCGACCATATATTTT
TRBD1	TRBJ2-7	NA	TRBV6-2/TRBV6-3	CASRLQGQGAYEQYF	TGTGCCAGCAGACTTCAGGGACAGGGAGCCTACGAGCAGTACTTC
NA	TRBJ2-1	NA	TRBV4-3	CASSQEGGVYNEQFF	TGCGCCAGCAGCCAAGAGGGGGGAGTCTACAATGAGCAGTTCTTC
NA	TRBJ1-6	many	TRBV2	CASGGSNYNSPLHF	TGTGCCAGCGGGGGAAGCAATTATAATTCACCCCTCCACTTT
NA	TRBJ2-4	few	TRBV5-1	CASSATGPNIQYF	TGCGCCAGCAGCGCGACAGGACCCAACATTCAGTACTTC
NA	TRBJ2-1	NA	TRBV11-2	CASSLVAYNEQFF	TGTGCCAGCAGCTTAGTGGCCTACAATGAGCAGTTCTTC
TRBD1	TRBJ1-4	many	TRBV6-5	CASSRSGGREKLFF	TGTGCCAGCAGCCGTTCAGGGGGACGAGAAAAACTGTTTTTT
TRBD2	TRBJ2-2	many	TRBV4-3	CASSQGTGTIEYTGELFF	TGCGCCAGCAGCCAAGGGACCGGGACTATTGAATACACCGGGGAGCTGTTTTTT
NA	TRBJ1-4	many	TRBV5-6	CASSRPGDSFFEKLFF	TGTGCCAGCAGCCGCCCGGGGGACTCTTTTTTTGAAAAACTGTTTTTT
TRBD1	TRBJ2-1	NA	TRBV11-2	CASSDGTGYNEQFF	TGTGCCAGCAGCGACGGGACAGGGTACAATGAGCAGTTCTTC
NA	TRBJ1-5	few	TRBV6-6	CASSYSNTDQPQHF	TGTGCCAGCAGTTACTCGAACACCGATCAGCCCCAGCATTTT
NA	TRBJ1-2	few	TRBV5-4	CASSLEMAEFYGYTF	TGTGCCAGCAGCTTGGAAATGGCTGAATTCTATGGCTACACCTTC
TRBD2	TRBJ2-5	NA	TRBV7-2	CASSLASGGGETQYF	TGTGCCAGCAGCTTAGCTAGCGGGGGTGGAGAGACCCAGTACTTC
NA	TRBJ2-5	many	TRBV7-9	CASSLLSGGQETQYF	TGTGCCAGCAGCTTACTCAGTGGGGGGCAAGAGACCCAGTACTTC
NA	TRBJ1-6	NA	TRBV7-6	CASSLVGYNNSPLHF	TGTGCCAGCAGCTTAGTGGGATATAATAATTCACCCCTCCACTTT
NA	TRBJ2-7	NA	TRBV7-2	CASSFSGVPHF	TGTGCCAGCAGCTTTAGTGGTGTTCCCCACTTC